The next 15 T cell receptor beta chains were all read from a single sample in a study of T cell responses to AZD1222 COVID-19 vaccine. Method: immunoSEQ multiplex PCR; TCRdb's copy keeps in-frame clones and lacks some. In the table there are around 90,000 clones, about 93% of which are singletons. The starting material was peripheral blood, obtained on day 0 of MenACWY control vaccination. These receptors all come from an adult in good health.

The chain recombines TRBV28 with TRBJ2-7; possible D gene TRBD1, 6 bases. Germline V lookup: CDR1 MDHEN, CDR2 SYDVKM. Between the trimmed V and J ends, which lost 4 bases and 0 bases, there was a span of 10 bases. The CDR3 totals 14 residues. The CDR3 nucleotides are TGTGCCAGCAGTTCCGGACAGAGCTCCTACGAGCAGTACTTC. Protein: CASSSGQSSYEQYF.

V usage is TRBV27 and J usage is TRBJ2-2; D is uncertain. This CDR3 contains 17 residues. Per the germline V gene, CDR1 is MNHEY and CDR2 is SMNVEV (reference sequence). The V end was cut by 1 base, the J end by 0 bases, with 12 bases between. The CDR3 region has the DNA TGTGCCAGCAGTTTATTGGGGTTAGATTCGAACACCGGGGAGCTGTTTTTT. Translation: CASSLLGLDSNTGELFF.

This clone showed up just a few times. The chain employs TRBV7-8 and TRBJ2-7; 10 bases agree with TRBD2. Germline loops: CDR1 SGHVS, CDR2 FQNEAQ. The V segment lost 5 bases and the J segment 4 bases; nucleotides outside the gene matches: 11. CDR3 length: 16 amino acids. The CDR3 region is CASSSQAGGLIYEQYF. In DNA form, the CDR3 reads TGTGCCAGCAGCAGTCAAGCGGGAGGGTTAATTTACGAGCAGTACTTC.

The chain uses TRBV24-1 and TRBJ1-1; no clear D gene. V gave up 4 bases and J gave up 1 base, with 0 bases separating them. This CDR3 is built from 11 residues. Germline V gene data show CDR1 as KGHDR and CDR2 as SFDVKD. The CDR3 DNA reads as TGTGCCACCAGTGAGAACACTGAAGCTTTCTTT. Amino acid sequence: CATSENTEAFF.

The CDR3 nucleotides read TGCGCCAGCAGCACCACTGACAGGGGAGTCACCGGGGAGCTGTTTTTT. This sequence encodes CASSTTDRGVTGELFF. This chain joins TRBV5-1 and TRBJ2-2; TRBD1 matches 8 bases. This CDR3 region has 16 residues. The germline gives CDR1 SGHRS, CDR2 YFSETQ. The J segment lost 4 bases and the V segment lost 4 bases, leaving 9 bases of the junction unmatched.

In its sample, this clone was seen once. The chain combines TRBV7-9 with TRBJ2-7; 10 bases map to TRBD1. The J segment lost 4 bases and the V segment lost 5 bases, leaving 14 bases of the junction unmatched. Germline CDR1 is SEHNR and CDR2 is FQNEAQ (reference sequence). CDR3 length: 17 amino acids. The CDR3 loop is CASSAHSPGQGTYEQYF. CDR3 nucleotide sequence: TGTGCCAGCAGCGCACATTCTCCGGGACAGGGGACGTACGAGCAGTACTTC.

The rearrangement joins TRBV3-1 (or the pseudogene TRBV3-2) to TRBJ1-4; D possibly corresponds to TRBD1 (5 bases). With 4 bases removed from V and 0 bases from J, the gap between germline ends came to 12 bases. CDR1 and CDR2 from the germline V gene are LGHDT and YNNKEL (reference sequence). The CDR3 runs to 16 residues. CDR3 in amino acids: CASSRGSPATNEKLFF. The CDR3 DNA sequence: TGTGCCAGCAGCCGGGGGTCACCTGCAACTAATGAAAAACTGTTTTTT.

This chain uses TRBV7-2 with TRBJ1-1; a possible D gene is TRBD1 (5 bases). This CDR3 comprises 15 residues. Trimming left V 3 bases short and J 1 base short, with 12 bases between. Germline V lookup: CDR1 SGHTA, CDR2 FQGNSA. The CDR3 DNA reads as TGTGCCAGCAGCTTTGAGCTACAGGCGAACACTGAAGCTTTCTTT. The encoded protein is CASSFELQANTEAFF.

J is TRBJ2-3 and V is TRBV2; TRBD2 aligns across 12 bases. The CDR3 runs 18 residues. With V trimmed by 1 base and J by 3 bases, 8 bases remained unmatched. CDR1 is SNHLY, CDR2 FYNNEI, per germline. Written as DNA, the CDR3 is TGTGCCAGCAGTGAAGTCCCCGGACTAGCGGGAAGAACAGATACGCAGTATTTT. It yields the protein CASSEVPGLAGRTDTQYF.

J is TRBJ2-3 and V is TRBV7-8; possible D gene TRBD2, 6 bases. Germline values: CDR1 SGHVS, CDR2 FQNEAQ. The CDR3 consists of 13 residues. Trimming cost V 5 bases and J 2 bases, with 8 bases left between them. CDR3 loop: CASSRTNTDTQYF. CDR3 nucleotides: TGTGCCAGCAGCCGGACTAACACAGATACGCAGTATTTT.

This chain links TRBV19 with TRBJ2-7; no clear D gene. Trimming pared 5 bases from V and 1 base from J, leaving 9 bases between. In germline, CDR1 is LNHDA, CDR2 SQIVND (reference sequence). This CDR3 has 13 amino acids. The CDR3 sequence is CASSPDVSYEQYF. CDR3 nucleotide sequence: TGTGCCAGTAGTCCGGACGTTTCCTACGAGCAGTACTTC.

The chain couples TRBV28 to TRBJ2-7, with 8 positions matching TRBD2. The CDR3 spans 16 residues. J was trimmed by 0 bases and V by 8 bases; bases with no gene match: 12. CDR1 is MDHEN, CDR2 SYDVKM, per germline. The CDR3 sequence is CASVGGSGELSYEQYF. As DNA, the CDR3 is TGTGCCAGCGTTGGAGGTAGCGGGGAACTCTCCTACGAGCAGTACTTC.

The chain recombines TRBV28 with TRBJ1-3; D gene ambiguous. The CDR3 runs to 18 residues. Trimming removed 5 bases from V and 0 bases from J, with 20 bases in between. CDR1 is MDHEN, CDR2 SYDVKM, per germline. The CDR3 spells CASSPWTARATSGNTIYF. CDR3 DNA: TGTGCCAGCAGTCCCTGGACGGCTCGGGCCACCTCTGGAAACACCATATATTTT.

The CDR3, as DNA: TGTGCCAGCAGTGAATCGGGAAGGGCTGAAGCTTTCTTT. This gives the protein CASSESGRAEAFF. V usage is TRBV6-1 and J usage is TRBJ1-1; D unresolved. Per germline, CDR1 MNHNS and CDR2 SASEGT. The CDR3 loop spans 13 amino acids. Deletions cut 2 bases from V and 6 bases from J, with 10 bases between.

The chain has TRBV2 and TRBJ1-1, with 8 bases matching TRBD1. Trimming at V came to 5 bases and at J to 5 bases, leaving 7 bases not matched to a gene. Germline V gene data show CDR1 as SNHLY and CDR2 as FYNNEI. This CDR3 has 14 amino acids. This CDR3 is CASSINRGDTEAFF. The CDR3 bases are TGTGCCAGCAGTATAAACAGGGGGGATACTGAAGCTTTCTTT. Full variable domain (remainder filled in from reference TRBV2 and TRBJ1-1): EPEVTQTPSHQVTQMGQEVILRCVPISNHLYFYWYRQILGQKVEFLVSFYNNEISEKSEIFDDQFSVERPDGSNFTLKIRSTKLEDSAMYFCASSINRGDTEAFFGQGTRLTVV.